This T cell receptor (beta chain) was recovered during a study of shared clonotypes between healthy human individuals. Some clones are missing from TCRdb's copy, which holds only in-frame ones; the method was immunoSEQ multiplex PCR. Among some 500,000 clones listed, 77% were seen once. Recent vaccinations or acute infections were absent in the healthy HIV-negative adult donors. The trim removed 6 bases at V and 4 bases at J, leaving 4 bases unmatched. Germline CDR1 and CDR2: MNHEY and SMNVEV (reference sequence). CDR3 length: 13 amino acids. This sequence joins TRBV27 and TRBJ2-5, with 8 nucleotides matching TRBD2. The sequence was obtained from a woman in her forties in good health. Some clones in this sample may be carry-over from other donors' samples. The source material was PBMCs. CDR3 loop: CASSPGLGETQYF. In nucleotides, the CDR3 is TGTGCCAGCAGCCCGGGACTAGGAGAGACCCAGTACTTC.